This record covers a single T cell receptor beta chain. The data derive from a study of blood T cells in healthy people across ages. The ends were cut back, 0 bases at V and 5 bases at J, with 14 bases in the middle. The CDR3 consists of 15 residues. Per the germline V gene, CDR1 is SGDLS and CDR2 is YYNGEE. PCR was performed a second time for roughly 7 to 11 cycles using a sample-barcoded 5' primer and a J-beta primer mix. One entry per CDR3 protein results from TCRdb running MiXCR on the 5' RACE reads. The sample includes 600,000 or so distinct CDR3 sequences, 20% to 25% of them seen just once. The V gene is TRBV9, the J gene TRBJ1-1; the D gene is possibly TRBD1 (5 bases). The receptor's source is a man between 65 and 80 years old in good health. The sample was blood. CDR3 protein: CASSVEPGPGTEAFF. CDR3 DNA sequence: TGTGCCAGCAGCGTAGAGCCGGGACCAGGAACTGAAGCTTTCTTT.